A single sample is the source of the 22 T cell receptor beta chains below, sequenced in a study of shared clonotypes between healthy human individuals (dated by TCRdb to about 2020). Library generation was performed with the immunoSEQ multiplex PCR assay. Sourced from immuneACCESS, this table was stored by TCRdb with only in-frame sequences that have V and J called. A share of the clones is absent; for the studies checked, an unresolved V gene accounts for under half, and the remainder has no known explanation. Here the sample has around 2.3 million clones; 90% to 97% occur a single time. Roughly 0.13% of the sample is held by the ten biggest clonotypes. The specimen sequenced was naive CD4+ T cells sorted from blood. The cell subset or site label here, explained by the study, means: CD45RA+ positively selected. The source is a man between 18 and 35 years old in good health.

This clone came up once. The chain has TRBV5-4 and TRBJ2-7; D is possibly TRBD1 or TRBD2 (5 bases each). The V gene's germline CDR1 is SGHNT and CDR2 YYREEE (reference sequence). The CDR3 loop spans 15 amino acids. Deletions cut 3 bases from V and 4 bases from J, with 17 bases between. The CDR3 region is CASSSYRDLGYEQYF. As DNA, the CDR3 is TGTGCCAGCAGCTCCTACCGGGACCTCGGGTACGAGCAGTACTTC. The full variable domain, in which reference TRBV5-4 and TRBJ2-7 provide the parts outside the CDR3, is ETGVTQSPTHLIKTRGQQVTLRCSSQSGHNTVSWYQQALGQGPQFIFQYYREEENGRGNFPPRFSGLQFPNYSSELNVNALELDDSALYLCASSSYRDLGYEQYFGPGTRLTVT.

This chain connects TRBV5-1 to TRBJ2-1; 7 nucleotides match TRBD2. Germline V gene data show CDR1 as SGHRS and CDR2 as YFSETQ. The CDR3 totals 16 residues. The trim removed 0 bases at V and 1 base at J, leaving 4 bases unmatched. CDR3 in DNA: TGCGCCAGCAGCTTGGGGGCGGGAGCGTCCTACAATGAGCAGTTCTTC. Protein: CASSLGAGASYNEQFF. Variable domain in full (rest from reference TRBV5-1 and TRBJ2-1): KAGVTQTPRYLIKTRGQQVTLSCSPISGHRSVSWYQQTPGQGLQFLFEYFSETQRNKGNFPGRFSGRQFSNSRSEMNVSTLELGDSALYLCASSLGAGASYNEQFFGPGTRLTVL.

This clone was recorded a few times. The chain joins TRBV4-1 to TRBJ1-6; TRBD1 is a possible D gene (5 bases). The germline CDR1 and CDR2 sequences are MGHRA and YSYEKL. Between the trimmed V and J ends, which lost 1 base and 6 bases, there was a span of 10 bases. This CDR3 comprises 15 residues. CDR3 amino acids: CASSQGTGTNSPLHF. CDR3 DNA sequence: TGCGCCAGCAGCCAAGGAACAGGTACTAATTCACCCCTCCACTTT.

This clone was recorded only once. As DNA, the CDR3 is TGTGCCAGCAGTGACAGGGCGGTCGATGAGCAGTTCTTC. Its translation: CASSDRAVDEQFF. The chain joins TRBV27 to TRBJ2-1; 7 nucleotides align to TRBD1. The length of the CDR3 is 13 residues. Trimming took 5 bases from V and 8 from J; bases not matched to a gene: 6. Germline V gene data show CDR1 as MNHEY and CDR2 as SMNVEV (reference sequence).

The chain links TRBV30 to TRBJ2-1, with D unresolved. The germline V gene has CDR1 GTSNPN and CDR2 SVGIG (reference sequence). Trimming removed 4 bases at V and 7 bases at J, with 11 bases between. The CDR3 spans 12 residues. CDR3 coding DNA: TGTGCCTGGATTTTTGCGTCGAATGAGCAGTTCTTC. Residues: CAWIFASNEQFF.

CDR3 loop: CASSLNRDTDTQYF. The CDR3 region has the DNA TGTGCCAGCAGCTTAAACAGGGATACAGATACGCAGTATTTT. This chain joins TRBV11-2 and TRBJ2-3, with TRBD1 as a possible D gene (6 bases). V lost 2 bases and J lost 3, with 9 bases in between. The CDR3 covers 14 residues. The germline gives CDR1 SGHAT, CDR2 FQNNGV.

The chain has TRBV6-5 and TRBJ1-4, with D maybe TRBD1 (6 bases). Germline-derived CDR1 and CDR2 are MNHEY and SVGAGI. V was trimmed by 0 bases and J by 7 bases, leaving 12 bases between them. CDR3 length: 15 residues. CDR3 amino acids: CASSYSWGGGEKLFF. The CDR3 DNA follows: TGTGCCAGCAGTTACTCGTGGGGGGGCGGTGAAAAACTGTTTTTT.

The chain couples TRBV7-2 to TRBJ1-5; 12 nucleotides agree with TRBD1. Germline-derived CDR1 and CDR2 are SGHTA and FQGNSA. The CDR3 is 16 residues long. The J segment lost 6 bases and the V segment lost 7 bases, leaving 10 bases of the junction unmatched. CDR3 residues: CASTFGTGGGGQPQHF. For the CDR3, the DNA is TGTGCCAGCACCTTCGGGACAGGGGGCGGGGGTCAGCCCCAGCATTTT.

The gene calls are TRBV7-3 and TRBJ1-6, with D tentatively TRBD1 (5 bases). CDR1 SGHTA and CDR2 FQGTGA come from the germline V gene. The CDR3 has 14 amino acids. The V end was cut by 5 bases, the J end by 9 bases, with 14 bases between. The CDR3: CASSQGRWGSPLHF. The CDR3 DNA reads TGTGCCAGCAGCCAGGGTCGCTGGGGTTCACCCCTCCACTTT.

This chain connects TRBV19 to TRBJ2-2; D is possibly TRBD2 (6 bases). The CDR3 loop spans 13 amino acids. Germline V gene lookup returns CDR1 LNHDA and CDR2 SQIVND (reference sequence). V lost 7 bases to trimming and J lost 6 bases, with 12 bases between them. The CDR3 DNA sequence: TGTGCCAGTACTGGGACTCGCTCCGGGGAGCTGTTTTTT. This sequence encodes CASTGTRSGELFF.

This chain joins TRBV6-1 and TRBJ2-5; D gene uncertain. The CDR3 extends over 14 amino acids. The V gene's germline CDR1 is MNHNS and CDR2 SASEGT. Trimming removed 1 base at V and 1 base at J, with 7 bases between. In nucleotides, the CDR3 is TGTGCCAGCAGTGAAGTTAGCCCCCAAGAGACCCAGTACTTC. Its translation: CASSEVSPQETQYF.

This chain links TRBV5-1 with TRBJ1-6; D remains ambiguous. The CDR3 length is 15 residues. Germline V gene sequence: CDR1 SGHRS, CDR2 YFSETQ. The germline V and J ends were trimmed by 0 bases and 8 bases, with 12 bases remaining between them. The CDR3 coding sequence is TGCGCCAGCAGCTTGGGTGTCAGTTCCGATTCACCCCTCCACTTT. Residues: CASSLGVSSDSPLHF. Supplemented by reference TRBV5-1 and TRBJ1-6, the full variable domain reads KAGVTQTPRYLIKTRGQQVTLSCSPISGHRSVSWYQQTPGQGLQFLFEYFSETQRNKGNFPGRFSGRQFSNSRSEMNVSTLELGDSALYLCASSLGVSSDSPLHFGNGTRLTVT.

The V gene is TRBV7-2, the J gene TRBJ2-3; D might be TRBD1 (6 bases). The CDR3 is 17 amino acids. The V gene lost 5 bases and the J gene lost 1 base, with 19 bases spanning the gap. The germline V gene encodes CDR1 SGHTA and CDR2 FQGNSA. CDR3 sequence (DNA): TGTGCCAGCAGCCTGGGGGCCACATCCCCCGGCACAGATACGCAGTATTTT. Residues: CASSLGATSPGTDTQYF.

The V call is TRBV28, the J call TRBJ1-3; 8 nucleotides align to TRBD1. This CDR3 spans 17 amino acids. Germline CDR1 MDHEN, CDR2 SYDVKM. J gave up 1 base and V 7 bases, and 12 bases lay outside the gene matches. The chain's CDR3 is CASTWERQGRSGNTIYF. In DNA form, the CDR3 reads TGTGCCAGCACTTGGGAAAGACAGGGGCGGTCTGGAAACACCATATATTTT.

This rearrangement joins TRBV28 to TRBJ2-2; TRBD1 or TRBD2 may be the D gene (5 bases each). The ends were cut back, 2 bases at V and 4 bases at J, with 11 bases in the middle. CDR1 MDHEN and CDR2 SYDVKM come from the germline V gene. The CDR3 consists of 15 residues. CDR3 protein: CASSLIRGPTGELFF. The CDR3 nucleotides read TGTGCCAGCAGTTTAATCCGGGGACCCACCGGGGAGCTGTTTTTT.

This rearrangement joins TRBV5-1 to TRBJ1-4; unclear D gene. CDR3 length: 15 amino acids. The germline CDR1 and CDR2 sequences are SGHRS and YFSETQ. V shed 4 bases and J shed 0 bases, with 10 bases lying between them. CDR3 DNA sequence: TGCGCCAGCAGCGCCCCGGGATCAACTAATGAAAAACTGTTTTTT. Its translation: CASSAPGSTNEKLFF.

The rearrangement uses TRBV7-9 and TRBJ2-5, with D perhaps assigned TRBD1 or TRBD2 (6 bases each). With 5 bases removed from V and 4 bases from J, the gap between germline ends came to 17 bases. The CDR3 runs to 15 residues. Germline values: CDR1 SEHNR, CDR2 FQNEAQ (reference sequence). The CDR3 nucleotides are TGTGCCAGCAGCCCCACGGGGGCCGGGGGAGAGACCCAGTACTTC. It translates to CASSPTGAGGETQYF.

The gene calls are TRBV6-5 and TRBJ2-2, with TRBD2 matching 11 bases. V dropped 6 bases and J dropped 4; count of bases not matched to a gene: 4. CDR1 MNHEY and CDR2 SVGAGI come from the germline V gene. CDR3 length: 15 residues. CDR3 in DNA: TGTGCCAGCAGGGGCGGGACTAGCGGCACCGGGGAGCTGTTTTTT. Amino acid sequence: CASRGGTSGTGELFF.

This chain connects TRBV9 to TRBJ2-3; the match to TRBD1 covers 11 bases. In germline, CDR1 is SGDLS, CDR2 YYNGEE. The CDR3 spans 18 residues. The junction had 9 bases not matched to a gene; V was cut back by 2 bases and J by 1 base. In DNA form, the CDR3 reads TGTGCCAGCAGCGTGCGCGGGACAGGGGGATTGGGCACAGATACGCAGTATTTT. Amino acid sequence: CASSVRGTGGLGTDTQYF.

The chain couples TRBV7-2 to TRBJ2-7; TRBD1 matches at 7 bases. The length of the CDR3 is 15 residues. V shed 4 bases and J 2 bases; nucleotides not matched to a gene: 8. Germline values: CDR1 SGHTA, CDR2 FQGNSA. The CDR3 region is CASSSRQGIPYEQYF. DNA of the CDR3: TGTGCCAGCAGCTCGCGACAGGGTATCCCCTACGAGCAGTACTTC.

The rearrangement uses TRBV4-3 and TRBJ2-1, with D possibly TRBD2 on 6 matching bases. V lost 0 bases and J lost 8, with 23 bases in between. The CDR3 is 18 residues long. Germline CDR1 LGHNA, CDR2 YSLEER. The CDR3 loop reads CASSQDLGLFGSRDEQFF. The CDR3 nucleotides read TGCGCCAGCAGCCAAGATCTCGGGCTGTTCGGGAGTAGAGATGAGCAGTTCTTC.

In the case of this clone: No DNA is shown, since the ends of the CDR3 on it are uncertain; the CDR3 is the one TCRdb lists. The chain carries TRBV21-1 and TRBJ2-1; the DNA was not compared with TRBD2, the D call given in the table. TRBV21-1 is flagged as a pseudogene. The length of the CDR3 is 16 amino acids, counting both ends. CDR3 loop: CASSKVASGSYNEQFF.